This T cell receptor beta chain was documented in a study of T-cell memory formation after mild COVID-19. With regard to this clonotype: Its antigen remains unknown.

TCRdb reprocessed the 5' RACE reads with MiXCR, giving one entry per CDR3 protein. The sample holds 580,000 or so distinct CDR3 sequences, 17% seen once. Whole-study findings and limits: Contracting clones from day 15 to 85 showed balanced CD4/CD8; later expanders favored CD4+. There were some responding clones in pre-infection memory, which suggested that cross-reactive memory had joined.

Trimming took 0 bases from V and 4 from J; bases not matched to a gene: 4. CDR1 and CDR2 from the germline V gene are MNHNY and SVGAGI (reference sequence). CDR3 length equals 15 residues. Sequenced material: PBMCs or a T cell subset sorted from them (not recorded which). The J gene is TRBJ1-2, the V gene TRBV6-6, with 8 bases aligning to TRBD1. This clonotype was obtained from an adult woman who had mild COVID-19 (a few samples of this study predate the infection). Cell type and time point are not known. CDR3 nucleotide sequence: TGTGCCAGCAGTTACTCGGGCAGGGGGCCCTATGGCTACACCTTC. It is translated as CASSYSGRGPYGYTF.